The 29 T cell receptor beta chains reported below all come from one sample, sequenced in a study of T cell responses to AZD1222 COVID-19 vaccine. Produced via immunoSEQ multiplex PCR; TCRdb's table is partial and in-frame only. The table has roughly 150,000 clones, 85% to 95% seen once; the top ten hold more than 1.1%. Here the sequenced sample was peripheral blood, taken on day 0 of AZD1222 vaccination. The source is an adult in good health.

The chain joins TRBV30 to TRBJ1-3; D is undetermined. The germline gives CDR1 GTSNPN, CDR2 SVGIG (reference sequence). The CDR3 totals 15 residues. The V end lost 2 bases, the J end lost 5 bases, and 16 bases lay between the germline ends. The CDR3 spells CAWSLRSLLRNTIYF. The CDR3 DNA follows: TGTGCCTGGAGTCTAAGGAGTCTCCTACGAAACACCATATATTTT.

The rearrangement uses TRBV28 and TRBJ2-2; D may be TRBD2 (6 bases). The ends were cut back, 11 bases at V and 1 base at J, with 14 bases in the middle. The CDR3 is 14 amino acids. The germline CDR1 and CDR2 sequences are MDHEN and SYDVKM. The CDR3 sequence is CACGADGNTGELFF. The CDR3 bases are TGTGCCTGCGGGGCGGACGGGAACACCGGGGAGCTGTTTTTT.

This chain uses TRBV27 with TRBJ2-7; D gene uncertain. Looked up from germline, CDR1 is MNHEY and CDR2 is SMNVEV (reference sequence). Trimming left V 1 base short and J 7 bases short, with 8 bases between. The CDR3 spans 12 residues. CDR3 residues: CASSLWGREQYF. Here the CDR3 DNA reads TGTGCCAGCAGTTTATGGGGTAGGGAGCAGTACTTC.

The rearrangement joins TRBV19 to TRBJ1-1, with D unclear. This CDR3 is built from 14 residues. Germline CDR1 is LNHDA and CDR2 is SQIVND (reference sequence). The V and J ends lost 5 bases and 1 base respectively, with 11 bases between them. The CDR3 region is CASSDLLKNTEAFF. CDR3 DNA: TGTGCCAGTAGTGATCTCCTTAAGAACACTGAAGCTTTCTTT.

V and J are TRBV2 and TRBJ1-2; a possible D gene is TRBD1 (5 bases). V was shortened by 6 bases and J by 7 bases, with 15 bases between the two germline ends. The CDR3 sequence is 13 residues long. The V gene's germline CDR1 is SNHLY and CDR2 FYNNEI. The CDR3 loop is CASRQGGGGGYTF. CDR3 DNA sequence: TGTGCCAGCAGGCAGGGAGGTGGCGGTGGCTACACCTTC.

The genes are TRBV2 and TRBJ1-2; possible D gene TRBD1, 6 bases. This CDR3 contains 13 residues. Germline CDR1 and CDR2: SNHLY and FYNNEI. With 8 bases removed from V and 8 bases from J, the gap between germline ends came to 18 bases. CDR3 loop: CASSANRAAGYTF. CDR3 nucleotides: TGTGCCAGCTCAGCGAACAGGGCGGCGGGCTACACCTTC.

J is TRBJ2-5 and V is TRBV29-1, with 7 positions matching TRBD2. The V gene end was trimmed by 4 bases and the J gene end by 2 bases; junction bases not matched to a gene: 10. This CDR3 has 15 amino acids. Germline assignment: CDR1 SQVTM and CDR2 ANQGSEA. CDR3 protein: CSVAPASGIQETQYF. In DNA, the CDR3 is TGCAGCGTTGCCCCGGCTAGCGGCATTCAAGAGACCCAGTACTTC.

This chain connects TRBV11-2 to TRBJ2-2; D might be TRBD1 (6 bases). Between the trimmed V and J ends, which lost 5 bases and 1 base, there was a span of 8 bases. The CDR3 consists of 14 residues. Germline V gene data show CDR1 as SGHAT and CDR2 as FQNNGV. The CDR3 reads CASSTGWNTGELFF. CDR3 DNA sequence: TGTGCCAGCAGCACAGGGTGGAACACCGGGGAGCTGTTTTTT.

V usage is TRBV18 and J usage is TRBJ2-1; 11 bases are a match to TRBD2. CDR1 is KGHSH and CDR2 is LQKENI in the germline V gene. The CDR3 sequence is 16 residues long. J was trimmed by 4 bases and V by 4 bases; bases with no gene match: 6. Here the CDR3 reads CASSLGLAGTYNEQFF. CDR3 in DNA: TGTGCCAGCTCACTCGGACTAGCGGGTACTTACAATGAGCAGTTCTTC.

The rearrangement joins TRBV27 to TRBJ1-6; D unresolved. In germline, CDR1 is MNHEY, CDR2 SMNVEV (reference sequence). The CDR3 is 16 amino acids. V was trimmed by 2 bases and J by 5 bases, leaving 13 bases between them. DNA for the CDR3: TGTGCCAGCAGTTTACGAGCTTTCCCGAATAATTCACCCCTCCACTTT. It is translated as CASSLRAFPNNSPLHF.

CDR3 sequence (DNA): TGTGCCACCGGACTACCCCCGACTCACTACGAGCAGTACTTC. Translated, it gives CATGLPPTHYEQYF. The chain couples TRBV28 to TRBJ2-7, with D possibly TRBD2 on 6 matching bases. The germline CDR1 and CDR2 sequences are MDHEN and SYDVKM. CDR3 length: 14 residues. V lost 10 bases to trimming and J lost 3 bases, with 19 bases between them.

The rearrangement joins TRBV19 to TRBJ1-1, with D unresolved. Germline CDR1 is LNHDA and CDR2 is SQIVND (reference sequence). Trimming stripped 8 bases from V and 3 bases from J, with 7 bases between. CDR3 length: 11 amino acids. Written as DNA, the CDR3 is TGTGCCAGTCACCAACACACTGAAGCTTTCTTT. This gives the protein CASHQHTEAFF.

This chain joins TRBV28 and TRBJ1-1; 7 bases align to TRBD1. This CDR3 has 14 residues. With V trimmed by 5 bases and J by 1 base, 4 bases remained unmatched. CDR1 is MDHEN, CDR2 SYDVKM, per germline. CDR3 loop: CASSPRQGNTEAFF. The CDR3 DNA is TGTGCCAGCAGTCCCAGACAGGGGAACACTGAAGCTTTCTTT.

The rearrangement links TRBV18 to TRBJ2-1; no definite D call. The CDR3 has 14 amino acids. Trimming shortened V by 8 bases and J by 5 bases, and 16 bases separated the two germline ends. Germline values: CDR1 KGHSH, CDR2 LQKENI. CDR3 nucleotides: TGTGCCAGCCATGACGTGGTAATTGACAATGAGCAGTTCTTC. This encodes CASHDVVIDNEQFF.

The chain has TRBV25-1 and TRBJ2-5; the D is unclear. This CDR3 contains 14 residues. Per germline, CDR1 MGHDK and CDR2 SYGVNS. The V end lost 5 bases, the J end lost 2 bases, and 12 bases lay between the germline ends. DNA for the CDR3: TGTGCCAGCAGTCCTAAGACACTACAAGAGACCCAGTACTTC. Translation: CASSPKTLQETQYF.

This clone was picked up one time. The CDR3 coding sequence is TGTGCCAGTCGAGCCGGGACTGGGTACTCCTACGAGCAGTACTTC. It translates to CASRAGTGYSYEQYF. This chain joins TRBV6-6 and TRBJ2-7, with D perhaps matching TRBD2 (6 bases). CDR1 is MNHNY, CDR2 SVGAGI, per germline (reference sequence). The CDR3 sequence is 15 residues long. V dropped 9 bases and J dropped 0 bases, with 18 bases sitting between them.

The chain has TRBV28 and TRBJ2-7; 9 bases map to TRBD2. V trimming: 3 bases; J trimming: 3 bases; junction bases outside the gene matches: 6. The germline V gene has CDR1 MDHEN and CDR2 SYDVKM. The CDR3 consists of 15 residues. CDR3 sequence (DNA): TGTGCCAGCAGTTTGGGCGGGAGGGCCGTCTACGAGCAGTACTTC. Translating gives CASSLGGRAVYEQYF.

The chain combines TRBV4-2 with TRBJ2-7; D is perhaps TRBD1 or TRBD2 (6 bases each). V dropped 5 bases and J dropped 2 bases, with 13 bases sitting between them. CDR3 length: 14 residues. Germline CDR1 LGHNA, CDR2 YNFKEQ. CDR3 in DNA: TGTGCCAGCAGCACTCCCGGGGGCCCCTACGAGCAGTACTTC. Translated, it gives CASSTPGGPYEQYF.

The CDR3 region is CASGTSGQDTEAFF. CDR3 nucleotide sequence: TGTGCCAGCGGGACTTCAGGACAGGACACTGAAGCTTTCTTT. The rearrangement uses TRBV28 and TRBJ1-1, with 7 bases aligning to TRBD1. V dropped 8 bases and J dropped 3; count of bases not matched to a gene: 9. CDR3 length equals 14 residues. The germline V gene has CDR1 MDHEN and CDR2 SYDVKM.

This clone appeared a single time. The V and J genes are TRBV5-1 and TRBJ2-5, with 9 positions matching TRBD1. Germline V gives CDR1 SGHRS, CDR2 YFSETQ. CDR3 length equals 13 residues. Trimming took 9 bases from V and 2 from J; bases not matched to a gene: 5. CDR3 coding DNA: TGCGCCAACCGGGACAGGGCGCAAGAGACCCAGTACTTC. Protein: CANRDRAQETQYF.

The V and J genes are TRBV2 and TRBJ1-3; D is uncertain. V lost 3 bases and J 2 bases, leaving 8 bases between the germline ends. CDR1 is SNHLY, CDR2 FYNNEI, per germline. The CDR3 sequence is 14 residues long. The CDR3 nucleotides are TGTGCCAGCAGTGAGGATATAGCTGGAAACACCATATATTTT. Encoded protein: CASSEDIAGNTIYF. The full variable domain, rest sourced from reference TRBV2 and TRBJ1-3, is EPEVTQTPSHQVTQMGQEVILRCVPISNHLYFYWYRQILGQKVEFLVSFYNNEISEKSEIFDDQFSVERPDGSNFTLKIRSTKLEDSAMYFCASSEDIAGNTIYFGEGSWLTVV.

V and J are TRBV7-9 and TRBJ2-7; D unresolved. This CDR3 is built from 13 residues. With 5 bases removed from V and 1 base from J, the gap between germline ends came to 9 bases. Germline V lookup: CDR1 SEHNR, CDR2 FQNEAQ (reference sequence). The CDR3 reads CASSAVSSYEQYF. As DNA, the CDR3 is TGTGCCAGCAGCGCGGTATCTTCCTACGAGCAGTACTTC.

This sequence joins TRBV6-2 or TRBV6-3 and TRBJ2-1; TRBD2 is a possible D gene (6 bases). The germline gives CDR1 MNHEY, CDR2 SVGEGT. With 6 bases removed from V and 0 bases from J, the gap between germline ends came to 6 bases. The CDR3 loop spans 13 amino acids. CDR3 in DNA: TGTGCCAGCAGCGGGAGCTCCTACAATGAGCAGTTCTTC. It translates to CASSGSSYNEQFF.

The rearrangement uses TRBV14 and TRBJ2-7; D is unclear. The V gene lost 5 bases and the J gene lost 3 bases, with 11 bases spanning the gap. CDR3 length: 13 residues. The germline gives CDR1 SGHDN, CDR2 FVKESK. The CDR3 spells CASSSSSLYEQYF. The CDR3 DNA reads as TGTGCCAGCAGCTCGTCCTCCCTCTACGAGCAGTACTTC.

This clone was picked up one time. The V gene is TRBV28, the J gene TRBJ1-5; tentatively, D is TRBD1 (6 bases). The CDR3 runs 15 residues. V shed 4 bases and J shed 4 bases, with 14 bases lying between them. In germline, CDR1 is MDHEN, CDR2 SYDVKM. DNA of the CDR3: TGTGCCAGCAGTTCAGACAGGTGGGGAAATCAGCCCCAGCATTTT. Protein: CASSSDRWGNQPQHF. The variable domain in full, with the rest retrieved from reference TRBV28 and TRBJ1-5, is DVKVTQSSRYLVKRTGEKVFLECVQDMDHENMFWYRQDPGLGLRLIYFSYDVKMKEKGDIPEGYSVSREKKERFSLILESASTNQTSMYLCASSSDRWGNQPQHFGDGTRLSIL.

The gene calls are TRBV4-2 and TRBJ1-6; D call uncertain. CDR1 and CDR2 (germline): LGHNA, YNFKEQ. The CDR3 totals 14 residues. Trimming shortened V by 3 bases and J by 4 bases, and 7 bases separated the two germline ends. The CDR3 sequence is CASSHRQYNSPLHF. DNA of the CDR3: TGTGCCAGCAGCCACAGGCAATATAATTCACCCCTCCACTTT.

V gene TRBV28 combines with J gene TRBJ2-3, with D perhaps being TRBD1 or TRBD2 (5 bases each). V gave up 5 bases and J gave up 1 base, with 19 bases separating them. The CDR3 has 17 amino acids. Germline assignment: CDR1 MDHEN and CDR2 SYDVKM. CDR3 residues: CASSGMLGRVGTDTQYF. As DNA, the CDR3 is TGTGCCAGCAGTGGGATGCTGGGGCGGGTGGGCACAGATACGCAGTATTTT.

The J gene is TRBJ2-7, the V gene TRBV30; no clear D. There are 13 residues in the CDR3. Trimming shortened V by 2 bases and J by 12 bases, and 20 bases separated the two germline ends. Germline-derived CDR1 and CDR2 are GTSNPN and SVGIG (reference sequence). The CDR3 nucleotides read TGTGCCTGGAGTCCGGGCGCCGTCTTCGGTCCGTACTTC. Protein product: CAWSPGAVFGPYF.

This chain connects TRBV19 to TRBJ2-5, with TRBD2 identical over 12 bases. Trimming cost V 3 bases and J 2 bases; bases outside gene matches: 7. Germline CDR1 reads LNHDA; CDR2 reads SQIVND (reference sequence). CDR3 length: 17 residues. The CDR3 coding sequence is TGTGCCAGTAGTATTCGGACTAGCGGGGTCCTACAAGAGACCCAGTACTTC. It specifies CASSIRTSGVLQETQYF.